This T cell receptor beta chain was captured in a study of cytotoxic CD8 clonotypes in ibrutinib-treated CLL (dated by TCRdb to the early 2020s). For the wider study: The cohort had ten to twelve relapsed/refractory and some 15 treatment-naive patients; 17 were IGHV unmutated. Responses were partial in some 24 patients and complete in 2; after median approximately 67 months follow-up, roughly 14 stayed in remission and some twelve progressed. Response samples were taken after a median of approximately 13 months on treatment, ranging from about 6 to 40 months. On average, each sample yielded some 250,000 productive templates and roughly 95,000 productive rearrangements. Of the 86 people in the trial, around 24 had longitudinal samples available. Cryopreserved peripheral blood mononuclear cells were obtained prior to treatment, at the time of response, and at either disease progression or sustained remission. All remission and progressive disease samples were collected while patients were still receiving ibrutinib.

For TCR beta library preparation, about 2.2 micrograms of genomic DNA were extracted from the cryopreserved PBMCs. High-throughput TCR beta sequencing was performed on longitudinal blood samples from CLL patients receiving ibrutinib monotherapy. Patients were enrolled in a phase 2 open-label single-center ibrutinib monotherapy trial. Study-wide conclusions, independent of this receptor: Public clonotypes were rare and either shrank or stayed stable during treatment, and the rise in clonality at ibrutinib response reflected expansion of private clonotypes. Clonality rose at ibrutinib response, remained stable during sustained remission, and dropped back toward baseline at progression. Baseline clonality exceeded that of age-matched healthy donors and correlated strongly with circulating CD8+ T-cell counts. Sustained-remission and progressing patients did not have matched sampling times, and lymph node repertoires were not examined.

The goal of deep resolution MiSeq sequencing was a depth between 1 in 1 million and 1 in 200,000 T cells, and coverage averaged 10x per clonotype. TCR beta libraries were generated with the immunoSEQ hsTCRB Kit. As for how the authors treated the data: ImmunoSEQ Data Assistant and ImmunoSEQ Analyzer were used for data analysis, and V, D and J genes were assigned according to IMGT definitions. Clonality was computed as one minus normalized Shannon entropy of productive rearrangement frequencies, ranging from 0 to 1. Only overrepresented clonotypes making up at least 0.05% of the repertoire of each patient were included in the public clonotype analysis. Thirteen age-matched healthy donor repertoires from immuneACCESS were used as controls for clonality. TCRdb mirrors the immuneACCESS table, restricted to in-frame sequences. Some clones are absent from its copies; in checked studies, under half trace to an unresolved V gene, and the reason for the others is unknown. Clone size and V and J calls were adopted from that table, with D and trimming inferred from the DNA. For this sample there are around 140,000 clones; about 84% appear just once. The top ten clonotypes cover 6% to 9.5% of the sample.

Taken from the germline V gene, the CDR1 and CDR2 loops are SGHTA and FQGNSA. The CDR3 holds 12 amino acids from the cysteine to the phenylalanine. The sequence is cut down to CDR3 DNA, 36 bases in frame from base 1. V is reduced by 3 bases and J by 6 bases, leaving a spacing of 3 bases between them. About this clone itself: Its recognized antigen is unknown. No base-level quality is on record; no much larger clone is a single base apart.

The chain uses TRBV7-2 and TRBJ1-6, with the D gene not clear enough to name. Sequencing used PBMCs, obtained after 36 months of ibrutinib treatment. This TCR was recovered from a human donor with chronic lymphocytic leukemia. The CDR3 amino acid sequence is: CASSFSNSPLHF. The nucleotide sequence is given as TGTGCCAGCAGCTTCTCTAATTCACCCCTCCACTTT.